This is a list of T cell receptor beta chains from one sample in a study of response to subunit inactivated influenza vaccine. TCRdb recomputed calls from the RT-PCR reads with MiXCR, one row per CDR3 protein. This table holds about 540,000 distinct CDR3 sequences, 12% to 15% found once. This material consisted of PBMCs from blood, taken less than 13 days after vaccination. The receptor source for this set is a man between 50 and 59 years old who received an inactivated influenza vaccine. CDR3s include the opening cysteine and the closing phenylalanine or tryptophan. The order of the fields is J gene, clone size, D gene, V gene, CDR3 protein, CDR3 DNA. The D gene is left open where the match is weak. Clone size is shown for a subset of rows, as once, few, many or a class of expanded clone.

TRBJ2-7 | few | TRBD2 | TRBV4-1 | CASSQFAGDEDEQYF | TGCGCCAGCAGCCAATTCGCGGGGGACGAAGACGAGCAGTACTTC
TRBJ1-2 | NA | TRBD1 | TRBV4-3 | CASSQDQSGGLRNYGYTF | TGCGCCAGCAGCCAAGATCAGTCAGGGGGGTTAAGGAACTATGGCTACACCTTC
TRBJ2-3 | NA | NA | TRBV13 | CASSLRTRTDTQYF | TGTGCCAGCAGCTTAAGGACCCGCACAGATACGCAGTATTTT
TRBJ2-2 | NA | TRBD2 | TRBV5-1 | CASSVGDLAGGVPGELFF | TGCGCCAGCAGCGTTGGGGATCTAGCGGGAGGTGTCCCCGGGGAGCTGTTTTTT
TRBJ2-7 | many | TRBD1 | TRBV7-2 | CASSSNRDSYEQYF | TGTGCCAGCAGCTCAAACCGGGACAGTTACGAGCAGTACTTC
TRBJ2-1 | few | NA | TRBV7-2 | CASNSRVHEQFF | TGTGCCAGCAATAGTAGAGTCCATGAGCAGTTCTTC
TRBJ2-5 | few | NA | TRBV3-1 | CASSQDRVSETQYF | TGTGCCAGCAGCCAAGATCGGGTATCGGAGACCCAGTACTTC
TRBJ2-7 | NA | NA | TRBV5-1 | CASSLAAVGYEQYF | TGCGCCAGCAGCTTGGCCGCTGTAGGCTACGAGCAGTACTTC
TRBJ1-1 | NA | NA | TRBV20-1 | CSARMVGENTEAFF | TGCAGTGCCCGGATGGTGGGGGAGAACACTGAAGCTTTCTTT
TRBJ1-5 | many | NA | TRBV5-1 | CASSLAGLNSNQPQHF | TGCGCCAGCAGCTTGGCGGGACTCAATAGCAATCAGCCCCAGCATTTT
TRBJ1-2 | few | NA | TRBV20-1 | CSATGRDYGYTF | TGCAGTGCAACGGGACGGGACTATGGCTACACCTTC
TRBJ2-1 | few | NA | TRBV3-1 | CASSHKGSYNEQFF | TGTGCCAGCAGCCATAAGGGCTCCTACAATGAGCAGTTCTTC
TRBJ1-1 | few | NA | TRBV30 | CAWSEWGSLGTEAFF | TGTGCCTGGAGTGAATGGGGGTCGCTGGGCACTGAAGCTTTCTTT
TRBJ2-1 | NA | TRBD2 | TRBV7-6 | CASSPSGGLTYNEQFF | TGTGCCAGCAGCCCGAGCGGGGGGTTAACCTACAATGAGCAGTTCTTC
TRBJ2-1 | NA | NA | TRBV4-3 | CASSRSSAYNEQFF | TGCGCCAGCAGCCGTAGCAGCGCCTACAATGAGCAGTTCTTC
TRBJ1-1 | NA | NA | TRBV27 | CASSWGRGYTEAFF | TGTGCCAGCAGTTGGGGCAGGGGATACACTGAAGCTTTCTTT
TRBJ2-7 | NA | TRBD1 | TRBV20-1 | CSAIEGAISYEQYF | TGCAGTGCTATCGAGGGGGCTATATCCTACGAGCAGTACTTC
TRBJ2-5 | NA | NA | TRBV25-1 | CASGGDGKYF | TGTGCCAGCGGTGGGGACGGGAAGTACTTC
TRBJ1-3 | many | NA | TRBV5-1 | CASSGGPNSGNTIYF | TGCGCCAGCAGCGGGGGACCGAACTCTGGAAACACCATATATTTT
TRBJ2-7 | NA | NA | TRBV11-2 | CASSFPDSPYEQYF | TGTGCCAGCAGCTTCCCGGACAGTCCCTACGAGCAGTACTTC
TRBJ2-1 | few | TRBD2 | TRBV12-3/TRBV12-4 | CASSLEIAGRNNNEQFF | TGTGCCAGCAGTTTAGAAATAGCGGGAAGAAATAACAATGAGCAGTTCTTC
TRBJ1-5 | NA | NA | TRBV9 | CASSSETGHNQPQHF | TGTGCCAGCAGCTCAGAGACAGGACACAATCAGCCCCAGCATTTT
TRBJ2-2 | few | NA | TRBV7-8 | CASSPARGRTGELFF | TGTGCCAGCAGCCCCGCGCGAGGGCGAACCGGGGAGCTGTTTTTT
TRBJ2-7 | NA | NA | TRBV20-1 | CSASTGVSYEQYF | TGCAGTGCTAGCACGGGCGTTTCCTACGAGCAGTACTTC
TRBJ1-1 | once | TRBD1 | TRBV12-3/TRBV12-4 | CASINHRGRTEAFF | TGTGCCAGCATTAATCACAGGGGTAGGACTGAAGCTTTCTTT
TRBJ2-7 | many | NA | TRBV10-3 | CAISESREQYF | TGTGCCATCAGTGAGTCGAGGGAGCAGTACTTC
TRBJ2-1 | NA | TRBD2 | TRBV5-1 | CASSSTGTRMHNEQFF | TGCGCCAGCAGCTCCACCGGGACTAGGATGCACAATGAGCAGTTCTTC
TRBJ2-5 | many | NA | TRBV12-3/TRBV12-4 | CASSVRGLGVETQYF | TGTGCCAGCAGCGTACGGGGGCTGGGTGTGGAGACCCAGTACTTC
TRBJ2-1 | NA | TRBD2 | TRBV7-2 | CASSPVGLAGVYNEQFF | TGTGCCAGCAGCCCAGTAGGACTAGCGGGGGTCTACAATGAGCAGTTCTTC
TRBJ1-1 | few | NA | TRBV3-1 | CASSDTVDTEAFF | TGTGCCAGCAGCGACACCGTAGACACTGAAGCTTTCTTT
TRBJ2-1 | NA | NA | TRBV7-2 | CASSLARGPYNEQFF | TGTGCCAGCAGCTTAGCACGCGGGCCTTACAATGAGCAGTTCTTC
TRBJ1-6 | few | NA | TRBV10-2 | CASSFSGSGDSPLHF | TGCGCCAGCAGTTTTTCCGGGTCTGGCGATTCACCCCTCCACTTT
TRBJ2-7 | many | NA | TRBV7-2 | CASSPPASYEQYF | TGTGCCAGCAGCCCCCCTGCATCCTACGAGCAGTACTTC
TRBJ1-5 | few | NA | TRBV7-2 | CASSLVDNQPQHF | TGTGCCAGCAGCTTAGTAGACAATCAGCCCCAGCATTTT
TRBJ2-7 | NA | TRBD2 | TRBV20-1 | CSARDLAGGGPYEQYF | TGCAGTGCTAGAGATTTAGCGGGAGGTGGGCCCTACGAGCAGTACTTC
TRBJ2-1 | NA | NA | TRBV15 | CATSREGISYNEQFF | TGTGCCACCAGCAGAGAAGGGATCTCCTACAATGAGCAGTTCTTC
TRBJ1-5 | NA | TRBD1 | TRBV11-2 | CASSLGAGGLTLNQPQHF | TGTGCCAGCAGCTTAGGGGCAGGGGGCCTGACCCTCAATCAGCCCCAGCATTTT
TRBJ2-2 | many | NA | TRBV7-7 | CASSSTPGLIGELFF | TGTGCTAGCAGCTCAACCCCCGGGCTGATCGGGGAGCTGTTTTTT
TRBJ1-4 | NA | NA | TRBV5-8 | CASSLMGSSTNEKLFF | TGTGCCAGCAGCTTGATGGGCAGCTCGACTAATGAAAAACTGTTTTTT
TRBJ1-5 | many | NA | TRBV12-3/TRBV12-4 | CASSKGRVNQPQHF | TGTGCCAGCAGTAAAGGACGGGTTAATCAGCCCCAGCATTTT
TRBJ2-1 | NA | NA | TRBV12-3/TRBV12-4 | CASSLNPEGLIYNEQFF | TGTGCCAGCAGTTTAAATCCGGAGGGCTTGATCTACAATGAGCAGTTCTTC
TRBJ2-1 | NA | TRBD1 | TRBV5-1 | CASSGGTGANEQFF | TGCGCCAGCAGCGGCGGGACAGGCGCCAATGAGCAGTTCTTC
TRBJ2-7 | few | TRBD1 | TRBV20-1 | CSARETTGGYEQYF | TGCAGTGCTAGAGAAACTACAGGGGGGTACGAGCAGTACTTC
TRBJ2-1 | few | TRBD2 | TRBV28 | CASSARANIAGPSNEQFF | TGTGCCAGCAGTGCAAGAGCCAATATAGCGGGACCCTCCAATGAGCAGTTCTTC
TRBJ2-3 | NA | NA | TRBV18 | CASSPVGSPTDTQYF | TGTGCCAGCTCACCAGTGGGTTCCCCCACAGATACGCAGTATTTT
TRBJ1-2 | NA | NA | TRBV20-1 | CSARNYQDSYGYTF | TGCAGTGCTCGCAATTATCAGGATTCCTATGGCTACACCTTC
TRBJ2-5 | NA | NA | TRBV27 | CASSLSTGGGETQYF | TGTGCCAGCAGTTTATCCACAGGAGGCGGGGAGACCCAGTACTTC
TRBJ2-7 | many | TRBD1 | TRBV29-1 | CSVKRQGHSYEQYF | TGCAGCGTTAAAAGACAGGGGCACTCCTACGAGCAGTACTTC
TRBJ2-5 | NA | NA | TRBV5-1 | CASSLIPQGAQETQYF | TGCGCCAGCAGCTTGATCCCCCAGGGAGCCCAAGAGACCCAGTACTTC
TRBJ2-2 | NA | TRBD1 | TRBV12-3/TRBV12-4 | CAGKVGTGNTGELFF | TGTGCCGGAAAAGTGGGGACAGGGAACACCGGGGAGCTGTTTTTT
TRBJ2-7 | few | NA | TRBV20-1 | CSARDVQAPYEQYF | TGCAGTGCTAGAGATGTCCAGGCACCCTACGAGCAGTACTTC
TRBJ2-7 | NA | TRBD1 | TRBV29-1 | CSVTGTAVYEQYF | TGCAGCGTGACCGGGACAGCCGTCTACGAGCAGTACTTC
TRBJ2-1 | NA | TRBD2 | TRBV11-1 | CASSSSSGTSGYYNEQFF | TGTGCCAGCAGCTCCTCCTCCGGGACTAGCGGATACTACAATGAGCAGTTCTTC
TRBJ2-5 | few | NA | TRBV30 | CAWSAGSRSGTQYF | TGTGCCTGGAGTGCTGGGAGCAGAAGTGGGACCCAGTACTTC